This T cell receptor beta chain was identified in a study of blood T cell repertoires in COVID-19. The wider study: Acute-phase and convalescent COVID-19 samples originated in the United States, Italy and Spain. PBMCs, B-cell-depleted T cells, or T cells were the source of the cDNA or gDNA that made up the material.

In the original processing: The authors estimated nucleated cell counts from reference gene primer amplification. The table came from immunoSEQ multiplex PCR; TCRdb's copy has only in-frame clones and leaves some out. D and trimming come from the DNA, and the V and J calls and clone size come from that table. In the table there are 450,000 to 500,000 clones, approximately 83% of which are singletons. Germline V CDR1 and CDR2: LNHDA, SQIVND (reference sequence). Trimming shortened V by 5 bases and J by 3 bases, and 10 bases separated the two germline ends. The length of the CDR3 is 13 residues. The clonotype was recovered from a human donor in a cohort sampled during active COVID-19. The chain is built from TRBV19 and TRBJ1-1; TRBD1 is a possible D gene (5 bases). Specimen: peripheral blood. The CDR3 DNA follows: TGTGCCAGTAGTCGGGGGTTGGACACTGAAGCTTTCTTT. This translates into CASSRGLDTEAFF.